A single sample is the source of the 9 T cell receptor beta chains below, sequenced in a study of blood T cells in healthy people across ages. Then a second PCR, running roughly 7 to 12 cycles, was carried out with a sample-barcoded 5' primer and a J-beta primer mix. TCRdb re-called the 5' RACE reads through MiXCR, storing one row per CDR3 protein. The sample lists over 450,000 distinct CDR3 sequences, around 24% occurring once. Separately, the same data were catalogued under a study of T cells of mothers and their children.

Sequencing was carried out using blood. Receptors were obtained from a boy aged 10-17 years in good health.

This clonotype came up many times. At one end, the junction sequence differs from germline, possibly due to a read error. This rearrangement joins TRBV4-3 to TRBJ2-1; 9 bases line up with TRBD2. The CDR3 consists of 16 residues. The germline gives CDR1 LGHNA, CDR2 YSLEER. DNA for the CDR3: TGTGCCAGCAGCCAGGGACTAGCTGGTTCCTACAATGAGCAGTTCTTC. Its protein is CASSQGLAGSYNEQFF.

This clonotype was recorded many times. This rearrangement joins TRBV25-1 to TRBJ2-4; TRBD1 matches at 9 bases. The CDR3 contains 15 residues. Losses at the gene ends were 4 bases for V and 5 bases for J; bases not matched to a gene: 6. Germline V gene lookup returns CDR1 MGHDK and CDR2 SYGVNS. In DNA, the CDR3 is TGTGCCAGCAGTGGGCCAACAGGGGGCCAAAACATTCAGTACTTC. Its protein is CASSGPTGGQNIQYF.

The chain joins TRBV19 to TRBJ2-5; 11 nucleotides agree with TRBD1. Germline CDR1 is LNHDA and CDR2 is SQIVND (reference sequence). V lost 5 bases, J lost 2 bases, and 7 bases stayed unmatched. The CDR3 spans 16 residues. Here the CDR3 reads CASSWTGGRGQETQYF. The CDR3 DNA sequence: TGTGCCAGTAGTTGGACAGGGGGCCGAGGACAAGAGACCCAGTACTTC.

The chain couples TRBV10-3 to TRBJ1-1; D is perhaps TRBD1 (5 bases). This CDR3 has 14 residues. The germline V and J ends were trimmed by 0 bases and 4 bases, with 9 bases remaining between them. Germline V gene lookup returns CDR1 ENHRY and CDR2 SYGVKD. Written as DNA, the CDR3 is TGTGCCATCAGTGAGTCAGGAGGGACCACTGAAGCTTTCTTT. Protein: CAISESGGTTEAFF.

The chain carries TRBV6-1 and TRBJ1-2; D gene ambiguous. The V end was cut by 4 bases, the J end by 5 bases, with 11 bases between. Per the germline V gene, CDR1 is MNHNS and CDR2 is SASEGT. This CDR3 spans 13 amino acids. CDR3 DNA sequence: TGTGCCAGCAGTGCCCGGCCAGATTATGGCTACACCTTC. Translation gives CASSARPDYGYTF.

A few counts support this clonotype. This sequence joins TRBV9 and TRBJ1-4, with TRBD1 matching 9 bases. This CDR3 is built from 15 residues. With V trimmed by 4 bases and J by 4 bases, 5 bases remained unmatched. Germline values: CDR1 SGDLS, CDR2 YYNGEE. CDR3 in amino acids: CASSRRQGDNEKLFF. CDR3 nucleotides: TGTGCCAGCAGCCGGAGACAGGGGGATAATGAAAAACTGTTTTTT. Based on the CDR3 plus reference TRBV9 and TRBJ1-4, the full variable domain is DSGVTQTPKHLITATGQRVTLRCSPRSGDLSVYWYQQSLDQGLQFLIQYYNGEERAKGNILERFSAQQFPDLHSELNLSSLELGDSALYFCASSRRQGDNEKLFFGSGTQLSVL.

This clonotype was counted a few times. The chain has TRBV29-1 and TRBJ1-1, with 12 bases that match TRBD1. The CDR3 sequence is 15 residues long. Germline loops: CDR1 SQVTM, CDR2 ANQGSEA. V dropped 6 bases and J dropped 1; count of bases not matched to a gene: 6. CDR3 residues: CSVGTGGSKNTEAFF. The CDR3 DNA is TGCAGCGTCGGGACAGGGGGCAGCAAGAACACTGAAGCTTTCTTT.

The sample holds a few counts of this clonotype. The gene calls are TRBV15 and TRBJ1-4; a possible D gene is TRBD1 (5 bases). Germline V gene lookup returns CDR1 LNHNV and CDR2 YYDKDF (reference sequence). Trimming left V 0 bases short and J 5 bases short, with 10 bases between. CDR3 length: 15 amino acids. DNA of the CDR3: TGTGCCACCAGCAGAGACTCTTCAGGGAATGAAAAACTGTTTTTT. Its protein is CATSRDSSGNEKLFF.

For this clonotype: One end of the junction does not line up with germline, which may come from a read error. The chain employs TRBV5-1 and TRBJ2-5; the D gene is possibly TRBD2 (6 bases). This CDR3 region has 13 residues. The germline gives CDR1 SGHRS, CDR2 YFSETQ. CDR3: CASNLEGGETQYF. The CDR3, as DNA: TGCGCCAGCAACTTGGAGGGCGGGGAGACCCAGTACTTC.